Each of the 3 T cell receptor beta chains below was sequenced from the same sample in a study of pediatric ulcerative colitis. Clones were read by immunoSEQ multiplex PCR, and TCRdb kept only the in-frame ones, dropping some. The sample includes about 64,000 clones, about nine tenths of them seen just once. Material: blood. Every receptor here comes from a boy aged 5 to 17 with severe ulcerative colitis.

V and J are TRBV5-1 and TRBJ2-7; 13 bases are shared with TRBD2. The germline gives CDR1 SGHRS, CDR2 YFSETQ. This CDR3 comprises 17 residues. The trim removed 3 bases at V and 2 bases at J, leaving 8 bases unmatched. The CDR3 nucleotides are TGCGCCAGCAGCTACGGGGATGGACTAGCGGGAGCCTACGAGCAGTACTTC. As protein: CASSYGDGLAGAYEQYF.

The CDR3 DNA reads TGTGCCAGCATCCCTAGCGGAGGGGCCCCCTACGAGCAGTACTTC. Translation gives CASIPSGGAPYEQYF. V is TRBV6-5 and J is TRBJ2-7; TRBD2 agrees at 7 bases. Trimming removed 7 bases from V and 2 bases from J; junction bases left unmatched: 11. The CDR3 loop spans 15 amino acids. Germline V gives CDR1 MNHEY, CDR2 SVGAGI.

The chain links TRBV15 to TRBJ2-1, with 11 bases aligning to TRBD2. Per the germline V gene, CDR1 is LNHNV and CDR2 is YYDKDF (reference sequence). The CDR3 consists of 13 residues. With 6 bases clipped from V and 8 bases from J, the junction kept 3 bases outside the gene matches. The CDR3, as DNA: TGTGCCACCAGTAGCGGGAGGGCGGATGAGCAGTTCTTC. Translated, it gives CATSSGRADEQFF. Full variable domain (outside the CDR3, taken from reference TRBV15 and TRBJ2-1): DAMVIQNPRYQVTQFGKPVTLSCSQTLNHNVMYWYQQKSSQAPKLLFHYYDKDFNNEADTPDNFQSRRPNTSFCFLDIRSPGLGDTAMYLCATSSGRADEQFFGPGTRLTVL.